Listed here is a single T cell receptor (beta chain). These data come from a study of blood T cell repertoires in COVID-19. Sequencing used immunoSEQ multiplex PCR; TCRdb keeps in-frame clones, though not all of them. Here the sample spans about 330,000 clones, 80% to 90% being singletons. Germline CDR1 and CDR2: PRHDT and FYEKMQ (reference sequence). Trimming took 5 bases from V and 7 from J; bases not matched to a gene: 10. The CDR3 covers 16 residues. Ages ranged from 18 to 89 years, with residence in approximately 25 US areas. The TCR sequence derives from a man younger than 40 who had recovered from COVID-19. Sequenced input: PBMCs or T cells enriched from blood (not recorded which). The chain has TRBV13 and TRBJ2-5; 13 nucleotides agree with TRBD2. The CDR3: CASSDPLAGGQGTQYF. The CDR3, as DNA: TGTGCCAGCAGCGACCCACTAGCGGGGGGGCAGGGGACCCAGTACTTC. Complete variable domain (other parts from reference TRBV13 and TRBJ2-5): AAGVIQSPRHLIKEKRETATLKCYPIPRHDTVYWYQQGPGQDPQFLISFYEKMQSDKGSIPDRFSAQQFSDYHSELNMSSLELGDSALYFCASSDPLAGGQGTQYFGPGTRLLVL.